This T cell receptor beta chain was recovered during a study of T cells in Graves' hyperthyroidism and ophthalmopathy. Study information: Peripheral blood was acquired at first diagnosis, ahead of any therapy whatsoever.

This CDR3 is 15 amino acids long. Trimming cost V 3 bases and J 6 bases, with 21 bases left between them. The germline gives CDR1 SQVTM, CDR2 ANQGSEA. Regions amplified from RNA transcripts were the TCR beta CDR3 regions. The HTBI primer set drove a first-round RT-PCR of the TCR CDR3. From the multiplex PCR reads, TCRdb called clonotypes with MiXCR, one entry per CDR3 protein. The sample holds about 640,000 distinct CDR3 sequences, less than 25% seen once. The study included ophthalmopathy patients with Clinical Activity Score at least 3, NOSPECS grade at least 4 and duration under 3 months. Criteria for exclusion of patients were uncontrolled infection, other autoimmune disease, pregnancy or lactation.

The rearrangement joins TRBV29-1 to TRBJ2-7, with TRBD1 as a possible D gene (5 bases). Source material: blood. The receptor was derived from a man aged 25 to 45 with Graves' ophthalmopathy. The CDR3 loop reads CSVEGWGTMDLEQYF. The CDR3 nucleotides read TGCAGCGTTGAGGGCTGGGGCACCATGGACCTCGAGCAGTACTTC.